The clone carrying this T cell receptor beta chain is a singleton in its sample. Its specificity is not known. Clones were sequenced by immunoSEQ multiplex PCR, and TCRdb holds only the in-frame ones, with some missing. The sample lists about 82,000 clones; approximately 90% were seen once. The data belong to a study of PD-L1 blockade in urothelial cancer. As for the study in general: Treatment start was followed by blood analysis at 3 weeks (second dose) and again at 6 weeks. Each blood sample yielded a median of about 150,000 T cells. Regarding the study as a whole: In blood at 3 weeks, tumor-associated clones expanded more among patients with durable benefit.

The CDR3 contains 13 residues. V shed 2 bases and J shed 5 bases, with 7 bases lying between them. Germline CDR1 SGHTA, CDR2 FQGNSA. Here the sequenced sample was PBMCs, taken around atezolizumab (anti-PD-L1) treatment. This clonotype originated in a man aged 60 to 75 with urothelial cancer. This chain joins TRBV7-2 and TRBJ2-1; D uncertain. The CDR3 here is CASSLNLHNEQFF. As DNA, the CDR3 is TGTGCCAGCAGCTTAAATCTCCACAATGAGCAGTTCTTC.